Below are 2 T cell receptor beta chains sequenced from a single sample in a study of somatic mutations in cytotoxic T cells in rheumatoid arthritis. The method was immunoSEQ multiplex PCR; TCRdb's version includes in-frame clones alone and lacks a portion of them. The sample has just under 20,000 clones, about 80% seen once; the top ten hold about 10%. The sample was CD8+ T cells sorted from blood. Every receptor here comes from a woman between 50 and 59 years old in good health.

This CDR3 is CASSNFPQDTQYF. The CDR3 DNA follows: TGTGCCAGTAGTAACTTCCCGCAAGATACGCAGTATTTT. The chain uses TRBV19 and TRBJ2-3, with D uncertain. Trimming took 4 bases from V and 5 from J, leaving 10 bases between them. CDR3 length equals 13 residues. Germline CDR1 is LNHDA and CDR2 is SQIVND (reference sequence).

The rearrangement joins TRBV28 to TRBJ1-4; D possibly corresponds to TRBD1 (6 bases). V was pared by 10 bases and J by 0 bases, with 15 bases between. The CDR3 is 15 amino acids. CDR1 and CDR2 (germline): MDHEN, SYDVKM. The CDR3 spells CAILPGDTTNEKLFF. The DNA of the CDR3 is TGTGCCATCCTACCTGGGGACACAACTAATGAAAAACTGTTTTTT.